This record looks at one TCR beta chain sequence and its context. Antigen: not known. These data come from a study of cytomegalovirus exposure and HLA in healthy donors. Study-level findings and limits: Accounts indicate the classifier identified cytomegalovirus status with strong specificity and sensitivity. Confirmation was obtained in vitro that a few CMV-associated chains are specific for CMV antigens.

With V trimmed by 4 bases and J by 2 bases, 9 bases remained unmatched. The germline CDR1 and CDR2 sequences are SGHRS and YFSETQ. This CDR3 is 15 amino acids long. A multiplex PCR was run with 60 Vbeta primers and 13 Jbeta primers. Only in-frame clones appear in the TCRdb table, and some are missing; sequencing was by immunoSEQ multiplex PCR. This table has 200,000 to 250,000 clones, about 80% appearing once. The source material was PBMCs. V gene TRBV5-1 combines with J gene TRBJ2-7; the match to TRBD2 covers 7 bases. The TCR comes from a woman in her sixties in good health and CMV-seropositive. Here the CDR3 DNA reads TGCGCCAGCAGCCGGGCACAACTAGCGACCTACGAGCAGTACTTC. This codes for CASSRAQLATYEQYF.